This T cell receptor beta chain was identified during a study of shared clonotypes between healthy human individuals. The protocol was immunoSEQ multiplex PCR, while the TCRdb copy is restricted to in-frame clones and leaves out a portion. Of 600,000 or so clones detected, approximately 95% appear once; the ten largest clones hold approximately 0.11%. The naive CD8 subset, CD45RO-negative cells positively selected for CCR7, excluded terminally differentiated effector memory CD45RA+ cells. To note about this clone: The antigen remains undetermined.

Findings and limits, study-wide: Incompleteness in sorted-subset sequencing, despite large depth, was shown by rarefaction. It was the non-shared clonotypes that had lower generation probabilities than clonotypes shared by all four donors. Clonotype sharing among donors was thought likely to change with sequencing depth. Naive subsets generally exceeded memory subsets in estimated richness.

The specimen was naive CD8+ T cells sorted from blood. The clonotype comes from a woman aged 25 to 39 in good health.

The CDR3 DNA is TGTGCCAGCAGCATAGTCCGGGCTCCCAAAGGAGAGCAGTTCTTC. Translation: CASSIVRAPKGEQFF. V gene TRBV9 combines with J gene TRBJ2-1; D not resolved. CDR1 and CDR2 (germline): SGDLS, YYNGEE. V lost 4 bases and J lost 10, with 21 bases in between. This CDR3 region has 15 residues.